This T cell receptor (beta chain) was captured by sequencing in a study of T-cell reconstitution after alpha-beta-depleted transplantation in children. Unique molecular identifiers featured in how the TCRbeta library was prepared. Each CDR3 protein is one row after TCRdb ran MiXCR on the PCR reads. The sample lists over 200,000 distinct CDR3 sequences; roughly 9% were seen once. There are 15 residues in the CDR3. From germline, CDR1 is LGHDT and CDR2 YNNKEL (reference sequence). V dropped 4 bases and J dropped 7 bases, with 19 bases sitting between them. In its sample, this clonotype was seen a few times.

This clonotype originated in a human donor who donated a stem cell graft to a child with acute lymphoblastic leukemia. This specimen consisted of PBMCs from the stem cell graft donor, obtained from the stem cell graft. J is TRBJ1-1 and V is TRBV3-1; D perhaps matches TRBD1 (5 bases). The CDR3, as DNA: TGTGCCAGCAGCCGCGAAGGGGCAGGGATTGGTGAAGCTTTCTTT. Residues: CASSREGAGIGEAFF.